These 13 T cell receptor beta chains were sequenced from one sample in a study of human T cells and chemical hapten exposure. Each CDR3 protein gets one entry after TCRdb re-called the RACE reads with MiXCR. The sample lists 180,000 or so distinct CDR3 sequences; 20% to 25% were seen once. The time point here: patch test 1, 2 weeks after DPC sensitization. Treatment defined: therapeutic diphenylcyclopropenone sensitization with weekly scalp DPC. The sample was whole blood, taken in connection with sensitization to the hapten diphenylcyclopropenone (DPC). Receptors originate from a woman between 45 and 65 years old with alopecia areata. Some clones in this sample may be carry-over from other donors' samples.

This clonotype turned up a few times. The chain links TRBV2 to TRBJ2-2, with D possibly being TRBD2 (5 bases). V was clipped by 7 bases and J by 8 bases, with 23 bases between them. The CDR3 runs 16 residues. Germline CDR1 is SNHLY and CDR2 is FYNNEI. The CDR3 here is CASTPRAPAAAGELFF. The CDR3 DNA is TGTGCCAGCACGCCCCGGGCTCCAGCGGCGGCTGGGGAGCTGTTTTTT.

The CDR3 DNA sequence: TGTGCCAGCACCCTTAGGGTAACGGGCGAGCAGTACTTC. Protein: CASTLRVTGEQYF. The chain employs TRBV12-3 or TRBV12-4 and TRBJ2-7, with no clear D. The length of the CDR3 is 13 residues. V lost 7 bases and J lost 6, with 16 bases in between.

The chain's CDR3 is CASSTGGYQPQHF. CDR3 DNA sequence: TGTGCCAGCAGTACAGGGGGTTATCAGCCCCAGCATTTT. The gene calls are TRBV6-2 or TRBV6-3 and TRBJ1-5; TRBD1 agrees at 8 bases. The CDR3 is made up of 13 amino acids. Germline V gene data show CDR1 as MNHEY and CDR2 as SVGEGT. V lost 5 bases to trimming and J lost 5 bases; unmatched junction nucleotides: 2.

The chain is built from TRBV5-1 and TRBJ1-2; possible D gene TRBD1, 5 bases. V lost 0 bases and J lost 4, with 10 bases in between. The CDR3 runs to 14 residues. From germline, CDR1 is SGHRS and CDR2 YFSETQ. The CDR3 DNA sequence: TGCGCCAGCAGCTTGGAACAGGCCGTCTATGGCTACACCTTC. Protein: CASSLEQAVYGYTF.

The chain couples TRBV2 to TRBJ2-4; TRBD1 matches 8 bases. The CDR3 has 16 amino acids. Germline V CDR1 and CDR2: SNHLY, FYNNEI. The junction had 9 bases not matched to a gene; V was cut back by 7 bases and J by 1 base. The CDR3, as DNA: TGTGCCAGCACCTGGAGGACAGGGAGGGCCAAAAACATTCAGTACTTC. Translated: CASTWRTGRAKNIQYF.

This clonotype has just a few counts. V gene TRBV7-2 combines with J gene TRBJ2-3; the D gene is possibly TRBD1 (7 bases). Trimming took 1 base from V and 1 from J, leaving 12 bases between them. The CDR3 spans 16 residues. Looked up from germline, CDR1 is SGHTA and CDR2 is FQGNSA. CDR3 residues: CASSLEGRGGTDTQYF. The CDR3 DNA is TGTGCCAGCAGCTTAGAAGGCAGGGGGGGCACAGATACGCAGTATTTT. The full variable domain, in which reference TRBV7-2 and TRBJ2-3 provide the parts outside the CDR3, is GAGVSQSPSNKVTEKGKDVELRCDPISGHTALYWYRQSLGQGLEFLIYFQGNSAPDKSGLPSDRFSAERTGGSVSTLTIQRTQQEDSAVYLCASSLEGRGGTDTQYFGPGTRLTVL.

This rearrangement joins TRBV7-2 to TRBJ2-7; no reliable D call. Trimming left V 4 bases short and J 0 bases short, with 13 bases between. Germline V gene data show CDR1 as SGHTA and CDR2 as FQGNSA. There are 15 residues in the CDR3. The CDR3 sequence: CASSSLGTHSYEQYF. CDR3 coding DNA: TGTGCCAGCAGCTCGCTAGGCACTCACTCCTACGAGCAGTACTTC.

V and J are TRBV7-8 and TRBJ2-5; no clear D. Per germline, CDR1 SGHVS and CDR2 FQNEAQ. V lost 3 bases, J lost 4 bases, and 9 bases lay in between. The CDR3 totals 13 residues. The CDR3 DNA reads TGTGCCAGCAGCTTCAGCCTACGAGAGACCCAGTACTTC. This codes for CASSFSLRETQYF.

The CDR3 region is CASKGWSGANVLTF. The CDR3 bases are TGTGCCAGTAAGGGGTGGTCCGGGGCCAACGTCCTGACTTTC. The chain uses TRBV7-9 and TRBJ2-6; a possible D gene is TRBD1 (5 bases). The CDR3 sequence is 14 residues long. Germline values: CDR1 SEHNR, CDR2 FQNEAQ (reference sequence). Trimming took 9 bases from V and 4 from J, leaving 13 bases between them.

The chain is built from TRBV29-1 and TRBJ2-4; no reliable D call. CDR1 is SQVTM, CDR2 ANQGSEA, per germline. The length of the CDR3 is 11 residues. V was pared by 4 bases and J by 6 bases, with 7 bases between. CDR3 coding DNA: TGCAGCGTTGCTCCAGGAAACATTCAGTACTTC. This encodes CSVAPGNIQYF.

This clonotype has just a few counts. The V and J genes are TRBV3-1 and TRBJ1-2; no reliable D call. The CDR3 extends over 15 amino acids. V was clipped by 0 bases and J by 4 bases, with 12 bases between them. The germline CDR1 and CDR2 sequences are LGHDT and YNNKEL (reference sequence). DNA of the CDR3: TGTGCCAGCAGCCAAGATCTTACACCTGGCTATGGCTACACCTTC. Its translation: CASSQDLTPGYGYTF.

This clonotype showed up just a few times. This chain uses TRBV7-3 with TRBJ2-2; D is unresolved. The CDR3 runs to 16 residues. Per germline, CDR1 SGHTA and CDR2 FQGTGA. V gave up 2 bases and J gave up 5 bases, with 15 bases separating them. The CDR3 reads CASSLVGMGKTGELFF. The CDR3, as DNA: TGTGCCAGCAGCTTAGTAGGGATGGGGAAAACCGGGGAGCTGTTTTTT.

This clonotype was recorded a few times. The chain combines TRBV2 with TRBJ2-5; tentatively, D is TRBD2 (6 bases). The V gene lost 6 bases and the J gene lost 3 bases, with 11 bases spanning the gap. The CDR3 contains 13 residues. The germline CDR1 and CDR2 sequences are SNHLY and FYNNEI. CDR3 DNA sequence: TGTGCCAGCAGCGGGAGTAGTAAAGAGACCCAGTACTTC. Translation: CASSGSSKETQYF.